In this sample, the clone carrying this TCR beta chain turned up a few times. From the RT-PCR reads, TCRdb called clonotypes with MiXCR, one entry per CDR3 protein. The table shows about 960,000 distinct CDR3 sequences, with approximately 19% occurring only once. The data belong to a study of patients and donors after allogeneic stem cell transplantation. The CDR3 consists of 16 residues. Germline assignment: CDR1 SGHRS and CDR2 YFSETQ. V was clipped by 2 bases and J by 0 bases; unmatched bases: 7. The chain joins TRBV5-1 to TRBJ1-1, with TRBD1 matching 7 bases. The sequencing input was blood, either unsorted or a sorted T cell fraction (not recorded which). This clonotype originated in a human donor who was either an allogeneic HSCT recipient or a stem cell or donor lymphocyte infusion donor (not recorded which). It is not recorded whose cells these are; they may come from a transplant donor. DNA for the CDR3: TGCGCCAGCAGCTTAGGCAGGGGGAGCATGAACACTGAAGCTTTCTTT. This encodes CASSLGRGSMNTEAFF.